This passage covers 25 T cell receptor beta chains from one sample sequenced in a study of blood T cell repertoires in COVID-19. Clones were read by immunoSEQ multiplex PCR, and TCRdb kept only the in-frame ones, dropping some. The sample lists approximately 170,000 clones, 74% seen once, with approximately 3% in the top ten. Sequenced input: peripheral blood. Every receptor here comes from a woman of 80 years or more with acute or convalescent COVID-19.

V is TRBV23-1 and J is TRBJ2-3, with D possibly being TRBD1 (5 bases). TRBV23-1 is classed as an ORF, of uncertain function. CDR3 length: 15 amino acids. The V gene lost 2 bases and the J gene lost 0 bases, with 9 bases spanning the gap. CDR3 sequence reads: CASSQRTLSTDTQYF. The CDR3 region has the DNA TGCGCCAGCAGTCAACGGACACTTAGCACAGATACGCAGTATTTT.

The chain uses TRBV5-4 and TRBJ2-2; TRBD1 might be the D (5 bases). Trimming took off 4 bases at V and 4 bases at J, with 17 bases between the two ends. The CDR3 is 16 amino acids. Germline lookup yields CDR1 SGHNT and CDR2 YYREEE (reference sequence). CDR3 bases: TGTGCCAGCAGCCCCTTCGGACAAGGTGGCACCGGGGAGCTGTTTTTT. Translation gives CASSPFGQGGTGELFF. The entire variable domain, with the rest obtained from reference TRBV5-4 and TRBJ2-2, is as follows: ETGVTQSPTHLIKTRGQQVTLRCSSQSGHNTVSWYQQALGQGPQFIFQYYREEENGRGNFPPRFSGLQFPNYSSELNVNALELDDSALYLCASSPFGQGGTGELFFGEGSRLTVL.

This sequence joins TRBV3-1 (or the pseudogene TRBV3-2) and TRBJ2-1, with TRBD2 identical over 9 bases. The V segment lost 4 bases and the J segment 7 bases; nucleotides outside the gene matches: 8. Looked up from germline, CDR1 is LGHDT and CDR2 is YNNKEL (reference sequence). The CDR3 totals 15 residues. DNA of the CDR3: TGTGCCAGCAGCCTAACGGCGGGAGGGCTGAATGAGCAGTTCTTC. The encoded protein is CASSLTAGGLNEQFF.

The J gene is TRBJ1-4, the V gene TRBV5-6; 7 nucleotides align to TRBD1. Germline V gives CDR1 SGHDT, CDR2 YYEEEE. CDR3 length: 14 residues. After removal of 2 bases from V and 7 bases from J, the junction contained 5 bases not matched to a gene. CDR3 loop: CASSLQGNGEKLFF. The CDR3 nucleotides read TGTGCCAGCAGCTTACAGGGGAACGGTGAAAAACTGTTTTTT.

The rearrangement links TRBV5-1 to TRBJ1-3; maybe TRBD1 (5 bases). Germline V gene sequence: CDR1 SGHRS, CDR2 YFSETQ. V dropped 4 bases and J dropped 0 bases, with 14 bases sitting between them. This CDR3 region has 16 residues. CDR3 amino acids: CASSGGTDHSGNTIYF. DNA of the CDR3: TGCGCCAGCAGCGGCGGGACGGACCACTCTGGAAACACCATATATTTT.

Here the CDR3 reads CASSPPGQLSYEQYF. In DNA form, the CDR3 reads TGTGCCAGCTCCCCTCCGGGACAACTCTCCTACGAGCAGTACTTC. J is TRBJ2-7 and V is TRBV18; D might be TRBD1 (6 bases). This CDR3 is 15 amino acids long. Germline CDR1 is KGHSH and CDR2 is LQKENI. V was trimmed by 6 bases and J by 0 bases, leaving 15 bases between them.

This chain joins TRBV19 and TRBJ2-7; 10 nucleotides match TRBD1. Germline CDR1 and CDR2: LNHDA and SQIVND (reference sequence). Germline trimming cut 5 bases from V and 6 bases from J; bases unmatched to any gene: 4. The CDR3 length is 13 residues. The CDR3 here is CASSPTGGGEQYF. For the CDR3, the DNA is TGTGCCAGTAGTCCGACAGGGGGCGGCGAGCAGTACTTC.

The chain employs TRBV7-3 and TRBJ2-1, with TRBD1 matching over 9 bases. CDR3 length: 15 residues. Trimming at V came to 5 bases and at J to 9 bases, leaving 11 bases not matched to a gene. CDR1 and CDR2 from the germline V gene are SGHTA and FQGTGA. This CDR3 is CASSPDRGWDSEQFF. The CDR3 coding sequence is TGTGCCAGCAGCCCCGACAGGGGGTGGGATAGTGAGCAGTTCTTC.

V is TRBV28 and J is TRBJ1-6; D is possibly TRBD1 (5 bases). Trimming shortened V by 10 bases and J by 7 bases, and 20 bases separated the two germline ends. The CDR3 has 15 amino acids. Germline V gives CDR1 MDHEN, CDR2 SYDVKM. CDR3 sequence reads: CATSLGDRVNSPLHF. The CDR3, as DNA: TGTGCCACGAGCCTAGGGGATCGAGTGAATTCACCCCTCCACTTT.

This sequence joins TRBV27 and TRBJ2-3, with 16 positions matching TRBD2. Germline values: CDR1 MNHEY, CDR2 SMNVEV (reference sequence). This CDR3 has 20 residues. The ends lost 2 bases at V and 2 bases at J; junction bases unmatched: 10. DNA of the CDR3: TGTGCCAGCAGTTTACGCGGGACTAGCGGGAGGGTTGGTATCACAGATACGCAGTATTTT. It specifies CASSLRGTSGRVGITDTQYF.

The CDR3 coding sequence is TGTGCCAGCAGCTTGGGGTGGGGTAGCGACTACAATGAGCAGTTCTTC. Its protein is CASSLGWGSDYNEQFF. The chain joins TRBV5-6 to TRBJ2-1; maybe TRBD2 (5 bases). The length of the CDR3 is 16 residues. Germline CDR1 SGHDT, CDR2 YYEEEE. Trimming removed 0 bases at V and 3 bases at J, with 13 bases between.

The table lists this clone with a count of one. V is TRBV19 and J is TRBJ1-5, with no clear D. Germline V gives CDR1 LNHDA, CDR2 SQIVND (reference sequence). This CDR3 is 16 amino acids long. Deletions cut 5 bases from V and 0 bases from J, with 14 bases between. The CDR3 DNA reads TGTGCCAGTAGTTCCCAGACACTTTATAGCAATCAGCCCCAGCATTTT. Translation: CASSSQTLYSNQPQHF.

This chain uses TRBV6-2 or TRBV6-3 with TRBJ1-5, with 10 positions matching TRBD1. V lost 5 bases to trimming and J lost 4 bases; unmatched junction nucleotides: 11. Germline values: CDR1 MNHEY, CDR2 SVGEGT. CDR3 length: 17 residues. CDR3 nucleotides: TGTGCCAGCAGTGCACGCGACAGGGGGCGATGGAATCAGCCCCAGCATTTT. Encoded protein: CASSARDRGRWNQPQHF.

V and J are TRBV7-2 and TRBJ2-3; 8 positions match TRBD2. With 5 bases clipped from V and 4 bases from J, the junction kept 11 bases outside the gene matches. The CDR3 is made up of 16 amino acids. Germline CDR1 reads SGHTA; CDR2 reads FQGNSA. The CDR3 protein is CASSPGWREVADTQYF. Here the CDR3 DNA reads TGTGCCAGCAGCCCGGGTTGGCGGGAGGTGGCAGATACGCAGTATTTT.

The V gene is TRBV7-2, the J gene TRBJ1-2; 8 bases are shared with TRBD1. V dropped 4 bases and J dropped 7; count of bases not matched to a gene: 14. The CDR3 covers 16 residues. The germline V gene encodes CDR1 SGHTA and CDR2 FQGNSA. The CDR3 sequence: CASSYLGGQGARGYTF. CDR3 coding DNA: TGTGCCAGCAGCTACCTAGGGGGGCAGGGGGCGCGTGGCTACACCTTC.

This clone was picked up one time. V is TRBV5-5 and J is TRBJ1-1; D may be TRBD1 (6 bases). Germline V gene lookup returns CDR1 SGHKS and CDR2 YYEKEE (reference sequence). Trimming removed 6 bases from V and 3 bases from J, with 18 bases in between. CDR3 length: 15 amino acids. This CDR3 reads CASKGQSLRDTEAFF. The CDR3 DNA reads TGTGCCAGCAAAGGACAGTCCCTTAGGGACACTGAAGCTTTCTTT.

The chain employs TRBV28 and TRBJ2-7; a possible D gene is TRBD2 (6 bases). The germline V and J ends were trimmed by 2 bases and 1 base, with 12 bases remaining between them. CDR1 is MDHEN and CDR2 is SYDVKM in the germline V gene. The CDR3 is 15 residues long. Here the CDR3 DNA reads TGTGCCAGCAGTTTAGGGGGGACGGGGTCCTACGAGCAGTACTTC. As protein: CASSLGGTGSYEQYF.

The chain links TRBV4-3 to TRBJ2-3; the match to TRBD1 covers 9 bases. The trim removed 3 bases at V and 4 bases at J, leaving 2 bases unmatched. The CDR3 contains 14 residues. CDR1 LGHNA and CDR2 YSLEER come from the germline V gene. In DNA, the CDR3 is TGCGCCAGCAGCCACGGACAGGGGCCAGATACGCAGTATTTT. Translated: CASSHGQGPDTQYF.

The chain joins TRBV7-9 to TRBJ1-4; 7 bases line up with TRBD1. Looked up from germline, CDR1 is SEHNR and CDR2 is FQNEAQ (reference sequence). The length of the CDR3 is 16 residues. V was clipped by 1 base and J by 11 bases; unmatched bases: 13. CDR3 DNA: TGTGCCAGCAGCTTAGTCGGGACAGCCTCGGGTCCTAAACTGTTTTTT. Residues: CASSLVGTASGPKLFF.

V usage is TRBV28 and J usage is TRBJ1-1; D perhaps matches TRBD1 (5 bases). The ends were cut back, 5 bases at V and 1 base at J, with 11 bases in the middle. The CDR3 contains 14 residues. The germline gives CDR1 MDHEN, CDR2 SYDVKM. This CDR3 reads CASSGEGWNTEAFF. The CDR3 region has the DNA TGTGCCAGCAGTGGGGAGGGGTGGAACACTGAAGCTTTCTTT. Full variable domain (missing parts from reference TRBV28 and TRBJ1-1): DVKVTQSSRYLVKRTGEKVFLECVQDMDHENMFWYRQDPGLGLRLIYFSYDVKMKEKGDIPEGYSVSREKKERFSLILESASTNQTSMYLCASSGEGWNTEAFFGQGTRLTVV.

CDR3 in DNA: TGTGCCAGCAGTTTCGGTCCCGGGGAGCTGTTTTTT. It is translated as CASSFGPGELFF. The rearrangement joins TRBV12-3 or TRBV12-4 to TRBJ2-2; D gene unclear. The CDR3 length is 12 residues. V was trimmed by 3 bases and J by 6 bases, leaving 5 bases between them.

The chain joins TRBV19 to TRBJ2-7; 9 bases map to TRBD1. The length of the CDR3 is 13 residues. The germline V gene encodes CDR1 LNHDA and CDR2 SQIVND (reference sequence). V lost 5 bases, J lost 1 base, and 0 bases stayed unmatched. CDR3: CASSGQGSYEQYF. The DNA of the CDR3 is TGTGCCAGTAGTGGACAGGGGTCCTACGAGCAGTACTTC.

This rearrangement joins TRBV6-4 to TRBJ2-1, with 7 bases lining up with TRBD2. Looked up from germline, CDR1 is MRHNA and CDR2 is SNTAGT. CDR3 length equals 15 residues. V trimming: 5 bases; J trimming: 7 bases; junction bases outside the gene matches: 11. The CDR3 DNA reads as TGTGCCAGCAGTATACGAGCGGGATTGGTAAATGAGCAGTTCTTC. This sequence encodes CASSIRAGLVNEQFF.

This clone was found once. The J gene is TRBJ2-2, the V gene TRBV28; weak D call: TRBD2 (5 bases). From germline, CDR1 is MDHEN and CDR2 SYDVKM. This CDR3 contains 13 residues. Between the trimmed V and J ends, which lost 10 bases and 4 bases, there was a span of 13 bases. The CDR3 loop is CATTQSGTGELFF. CDR3 bases: TGTGCCACCACCCAGAGCGGCACCGGGGAGCTGTTTTTT.

The J gene is TRBJ2-3, the V gene TRBV18, with TRBD2 matching over 11 bases. CDR1 is KGHSH, CDR2 LQKENI, per germline. The J segment lost 4 bases and the V segment lost 5 bases, leaving 8 bases of the junction unmatched. The CDR3 has 16 amino acids. The CDR3 reads CASSVAGTSGADTQYF. For the CDR3, the DNA is TGTGCCAGCTCAGTTGCCGGGACTAGCGGAGCAGATACGCAGTATTTT.